This T cell receptor beta chain was documented in a study of PD-L1 blockade in urothelial cancer. Study-level information: The patients first took atezolizumab in about 2014, receiving 1,200 mg intravenously every 3 weeks. Blood underwent analysis 3 weeks (second dose) and 6 weeks after treatment began. Male patients with bladder-origin urothelial cancer numbered most of the 29.

Clones were sequenced by immunoSEQ multiplex PCR, and TCRdb holds only the in-frame ones, with some missing. The sample holds tens of thousands of clones, around 83% seen once. Described time point: pretreatment peripheral blood. Each patient's cancer was a locally advanced or metastatic urothelial carcinoma. The CDR3 runs to 13 residues. V shed 3 bases and J shed 6 bases, with 9 bases lying between them. In germline, CDR1 is SNHLY, CDR2 FYNNEI. The receptor was derived from a woman between 65 and 79 years old with urothelial cancer. This chain connects TRBV2 to TRBJ2-1; D is perhaps TRBD1 (6 bases). The starting material was PBMCs, obtained around atezolizumab (anti-PD-L1) treatment. CDR3 loop: CASSDSRGNEQFF. CDR3 coding DNA: TGTGCCAGCAGTGATTCCAGGGGCAATGAGCAGTTCTTC.